The clone carrying this TCR beta chain was seen a few times. Its antigen remains unidentified. A read error may account for a junction end that differs from germline. Time point of the sample: persistent/refractory GD, antithyroid drugs over 5 years with positive TRAb. PBMC RNA served as the TCR library source. These data originate in a study of regulatory T cells in long-lasting Graves disease. In the study overall: Over 5 years of antithyroid drugs with positive TSH receptor antibodies was taken to mean persistent Graves' disease.

CDR3 length equals 13 residues. Germline V gene sequence: CDR1 KGHSH, CDR2 LQKENI. General study results and limits: Persistent disease exhibited a predilection for TRBV28, TRBJ1-2 and TRBJ2-5. Patients whose Graves' disease persisted exhibited lower TCR diversity than those newly diagnosed.

TCR beta libraries were built with iRepertoire HTBI primers and Arm-PCR of CDR3 regions. Original analysis: Sample data revealed approximately 56 TRBV and 14 TRBJ segments. TCRdb itself ran the multiplex PCR reads through MiXCR, one entry per CDR3 protein. It is TCRdb's table, rather than the study itself, that gives the V and J calls and clone size. The repertoire holds roughly 300,000 distinct CDR3 sequences, around a fifth seen once, with over 25% in the top ten. This sequence was found in a female donor with Graves disease. This sequence joins TRBV18 and TRBJ2-2; D call uncertain. The specimen comprised peripheral blood mononuclear cells (PBMCs), sampled when the disease was refractory, from a patient treated with antithyroid drugs. The CDR3 DNA sequence: TGTGCCAGCCCACCACCGTTCCCACTGGAGCTGTTTTTT. It is translated as CASPPPFPLELFF.